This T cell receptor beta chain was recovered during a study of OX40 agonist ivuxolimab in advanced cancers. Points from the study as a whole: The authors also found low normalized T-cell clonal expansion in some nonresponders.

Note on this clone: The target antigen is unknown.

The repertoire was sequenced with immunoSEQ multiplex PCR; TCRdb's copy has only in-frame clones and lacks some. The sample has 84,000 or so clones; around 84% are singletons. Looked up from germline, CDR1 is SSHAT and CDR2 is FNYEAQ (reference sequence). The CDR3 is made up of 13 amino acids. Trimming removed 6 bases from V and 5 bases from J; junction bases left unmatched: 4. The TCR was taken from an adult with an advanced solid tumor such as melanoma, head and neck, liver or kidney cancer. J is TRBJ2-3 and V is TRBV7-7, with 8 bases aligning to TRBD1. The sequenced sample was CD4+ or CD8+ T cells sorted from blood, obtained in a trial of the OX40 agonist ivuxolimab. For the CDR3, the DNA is TGTGCCAGCAGTACCGACAGGGGAGATACGCAGTATTTT. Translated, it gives CASSTDRGDTQYF.